This T cell receptor beta chain was retrieved from a study of blood T cells in healthy people across ages. Study-wide results and limits: Roughly linearly, TCR beta diversity per million T cells fell as age increased. The lack of PBMC sorting stopped any conclusive naive versus antigen-experienced comparison.

Notes on this clonotype: Its antigen is unidentified.

V was clipped by 7 bases and J by 6 bases, with 18 bases between them. The germline gives CDR1 MNHEY, CDR2 SVGEGT. The length of the CDR3 is 15 residues. Whenever a sample was processed, at least 7 million PBMCs were isolated. Through a sample-barcoded 5' primer and a J-beta primer mix, a second PCR was run for roughly 6 to 12 cycles. The template-switch adaptor was a 5' adaptor with 12 random nucleotides. It tagged each cDNA molecule. MiXCR, run by TCRdb on the 5' RACE reads, gives a single entry per CDR3 protein. The sample comprises over a million distinct CDR3 sequences, roughly 40% of which are singletons, and 7.9% rests with the top ten.

The chain has TRBV6-2 or TRBV6-3 and TRBJ2-2; no clear D. Sequencing was done on a sample of blood. The source is a woman aged 18-29 years in good health. The CDR3 protein is CASKRKATSPGELFF. The CDR3 DNA follows: TGTGCCAGCAAACGGAAGGCTACAAGTCCCGGGGAGCTGTTTTTT.